Shown below are 14 T cell receptor beta chains from a single sample sequenced in a study of blood T cells in healthy people across ages. PCR was performed a second time for about 7 to 12 cycles using a sample-barcoded 5' primer and a J-beta primer mix. TCRdb used MiXCR to reprocess the 5' RACE reads, holding one entry per CDR3 protein. The table has 700,000 to 850,000 distinct CDR3 sequences, approximately 53% seen once. Material for sequencing was blood. The receptors originated from a man aged 80 or over in good health.

The chain joins TRBV6-1 to TRBJ2-7; D remains unclear. CDR1 is MNHNS and CDR2 is SASEGT in the germline V gene. CDR3 length: 18 amino acids. The V end lost 2 bases, the J end lost 3 bases, and 23 bases lay between the germline ends. CDR3 protein: CASSERTFGEAFVYEQYF. The CDR3 DNA reads as TGTGCCAGCAGTGAAAGGACCTTTGGAGAAGCCTTCGTCTACGAGCAGTACTTC.

The chain employs TRBV6-5 and TRBJ2-1; no reliable D call. The CDR3 is 14 amino acids. Germline V gene lookup returns CDR1 MNHEY and CDR2 SVGAGI. V was pared by 7 bases and J by 5 bases, with 15 bases between. CDR3 sequence: CASKGFGFDNEQFF. DNA for the CDR3: TGTGCCAGCAAGGGATTCGGATTCGACAATGAGCAGTTCTTC.

The J gene is TRBJ1-1, the V gene TRBV27; the match to TRBD1 covers 8 bases. The ends lost 1 base at V and 6 bases at J; junction bases unmatched: 13. CDR1 is MNHEY and CDR2 is SMNVEV in the germline V gene (reference sequence). The CDR3 contains 17 residues. The CDR3 loop is CASSLFLRGQGSAEAFF. In DNA, the CDR3 is TGTGCCAGCAGTTTATTCCTTAGAGGACAGGGATCCGCTGAAGCTTTCTTT.

This clonotype was observed a few times. V is TRBV4-2 and J is TRBJ2-6; D gene unclear. V was pared by 0 bases and J by 2 bases, with 5 bases between. The CDR3 has 15 residues. Germline CDR1 reads LGHNA; CDR2 reads YNFKEQ. The chain's CDR3 is CASSQEGTGANVLTF. The CDR3 coding sequence is TGTGCCAGCAGCCAAGAGGGGACTGGGGCCAACGTCCTGACTTTC.

V gene TRBV24-1 combines with J gene TRBJ2-3; D is unclear. V was trimmed by 2 bases and J by 5 bases, leaving 13 bases between them. The V gene's germline CDR1 is KGHDR and CDR2 SFDVKD. The CDR3 covers 15 residues. The CDR3 DNA sequence: TGTGCCACCAGTGATTCGCGTGTAGCACAAGATACGCAGTATTTT. It encodes CATSDSRVAQDTQYF.

V and J are TRBV20-1 and TRBJ2-3; D not resolved. The CDR3 contains 14 residues. Trimming removed 2 bases at V and 0 bases at J, with 9 bases between. Germline assignment: CDR1 DFQATT and CDR2 SNEGSKA (reference sequence). CDR3 nucleotides: TGCAGTGCTAGACTGACTGGCAGCACAGATACGCAGTATTTT. It specifies CSARLTGSTDTQYF.

The chain is built from TRBV12-3 or TRBV12-4 and TRBJ1-5; possibly TRBD1 for D (5 bases). Trimming pared 2 bases from V and 7 bases from J, leaving 9 bases between. This CDR3 spans 13 amino acids. Written as DNA, the CDR3 is TGTGCCAGCAGTTTACAGGGAGACCAGCCCCAGCATTTT. It codes for CASSLQGDQPQHF.

V usage is TRBV5-6 and J usage is TRBJ2-1; no firm D call. V was shortened by 4 bases and J by 5 bases, with 13 bases between the two germline ends. The length of the CDR3 is 14 residues. CDR1 and CDR2 (germline): SGHDT, YYEEEE. The CDR3 sequence is CASSPLSTDNEQFF. CDR3 nucleotides: TGTGCCAGCAGCCCGCTCTCTACTGACAATGAGCAGTTCTTC.

The J gene is TRBJ2-4, the V gene TRBV28; no reliable D call. The J call may be faulty, since TRBJ2-7 better matches the DNA end. From germline, CDR1 is MDHEN and CDR2 SYDVKM. The CDR3 has 17 amino acids. The CDR3 loop is CASSRTPPQSVKYEQYF. DNA of the CDR3: TGTGCCAGCAGCCGGACCCCCCCACAGTCGGTAAAATACGAGCAGTACTTC.

This sequence joins TRBV6-6 and TRBJ1-5, with D tentatively TRBD1 (5 bases). This CDR3 spans 14 amino acids. In germline, CDR1 is MNHNY, CDR2 SVGAGI (reference sequence). Trimming left V 5 bases short and J 7 bases short, with 15 bases between. The CDR3 is CASSRGWGFQPQHF. CDR3 DNA sequence: TGTGCCAGCAGTAGGGGTTGGGGGTTCCAGCCCCAGCATTTT.

This clonotype was seen a handful of times. The chain couples TRBV20-1 to TRBJ2-7; 7 bases are a match to TRBD1. The CDR3 sequence is 14 residues long. Germline lookup yields CDR1 DFQATT and CDR2 SNEGSKA (reference sequence). J gave up 3 bases and V 5 bases, and 10 bases lay outside the gene matches. CDR3: CSASGQQRFYEQYF. In DNA, the CDR3 is TGCAGTGCTTCGGGACAGCAGCGTTTCTACGAGCAGTACTTC.

The chain has TRBV7-9 and TRBJ2-1; D may be TRBD1 (5 bases). Trimming stripped 10 bases from V and 8 bases from J, with 15 bases between. Per the germline V gene, CDR1 is SEHNR and CDR2 is FQNEAQ (reference sequence). The CDR3 runs 12 residues. CDR3 loop: CAKQVRGYEQFF. Here the CDR3 DNA reads TGTGCCAAGCAGGTTAGGGGTTATGAGCAGTTCTTC.

The chain combines TRBV29-1 with TRBJ1-5; a possible D gene is TRBD1 (6 bases). The CDR3 is 14 amino acids. Germline V gene sequence: CDR1 SQVTM, CDR2 ANQGSEA. The V end was cut by 4 bases, the J end by 0 bases, with 10 bases between. The CDR3 reads CSVAGQNSNQPQHF. CDR3 DNA sequence: TGCAGCGTTGCAGGACAGAATAGCAATCAGCCCCAGCATTTT.

This clonotype was seen many times. This sequence joins TRBV28 and TRBJ2-7, with D perhaps matching TRBD2 (5 bases). Germline CDR1 MDHEN, CDR2 SYDVKM. V shed 7 bases and J shed 5 bases, with 12 bases lying between them. The CDR3 spans 12 residues. This CDR3 reads CASTTLGDEQYF. In DNA form, the CDR3 reads TGTGCCAGCACCACTCTCGGGGACGAGCAGTACTTC.